The 21 T cell receptor beta chains below all came from one sample that was sequenced in a study of T cell responses to AZD1222 COVID-19 vaccine. This table comes from immunoSEQ multiplex PCR, and its TCRdb copy is limited to in-frame clones, with some not included. The sample has about 81,000 clones, approximately 90% seen once. The sample consisted of peripheral blood, taken 28 days after the second AZD1222 dose. The receptors stem from an adult who received the AZD1222 COVID-19 vaccine.

This chain uses TRBV5-4 with TRBJ1-2; TRBD1 agrees at 8 bases. The V gene's germline CDR1 is SGHNT and CDR2 YYREEE (reference sequence). Unmatched junction bases numbered 3, after V lost 4 bases and J lost 7 bases. CDR3 length: 12 residues. CDR3 sequence (DNA): TGTGCCAGCAGCACAGGGGGATTTGGCTACACCTTC. This gives the protein CASSTGGFGYTF.

Only one count was recorded for this clone. The chain recombines TRBV18 with TRBJ1-6; D possibly corresponds to TRBD1 (5 bases). V was clipped by 2 bases and J by 5 bases, with 13 bases between them. The CDR3 totals 16 residues. Germline V gives CDR1 KGHSH, CDR2 LQKENI. As DNA, the CDR3 is TGTGCCAGCTCACCAGGCAGGGTAGCGAATAATTCACCCCTCCACTTT. It encodes CASSPGRVANNSPLHF.

The CDR3: CASSFMMDPNEKLFF. CDR3 sequence (DNA): TGCGCCAGCAGCTTTATGATGGACCCTAATGAAAAACTGTTTTTT. This sequence joins TRBV4-3 and TRBJ1-4; no firm D call. The germline V and J ends were trimmed by 5 bases and 3 bases, with 13 bases remaining between them. The CDR3 contains 15 residues. Germline CDR1 LGHNA, CDR2 YSLEER.

V and J are TRBV21-1 and TRBJ1-5. TRBV21-1 is given as a pseudogene. The CDR3 length is 16 residues. Here the CDR3 DNA reads TGTGCCAGCAGCAATGGTCCGGGGGCGCAGAATCAGCCCCAGCATTTT. Translated: CASSNGPGAQNQPQHF.

This chain links TRBV20-1 with TRBJ1-2, with D possibly matching TRBD1 (6 bases). Germline V lookup: CDR1 DFQATT, CDR2 SNEGSKA (reference sequence). Between the trimmed V and J ends, which lost 6 bases and 10 bases, there was a span of 15 bases. The CDR3 spans 11 residues. CDR3 in DNA: TGCAGTGCACTACAAACAGGGCCCTACACCTTC. It yields the protein CSALQTGPYTF.

The V gene is TRBV18, the J gene TRBJ2-3; D might be TRBD2 (5 bases). V shed 3 bases and J shed 1 base, with 8 bases lying between them. The CDR3 runs 14 residues. CDR1 is KGHSH, CDR2 LQKENI, per germline. The CDR3 protein is CASSPYGGTDTQYF. CDR3 DNA: TGTGCCAGCTCACCTTACGGGGGCACAGATACGCAGTATTTT. The full variable domain, its missing parts supplied by reference TRBV18 and TRBJ2-3, is NAGVMQNPRHLVRRRGQEARLRCSPMKGHSHVYWYRQLPEEGLKFMVYLQKENIIDESGMPKERFSAEFPKEGPSILRIQQVVRGDSAAYFCASSPYGGTDTQYFGPGTRLTVL.

This clone was detected once. The chain couples TRBV15 to TRBJ2-1, with D tentatively TRBD1 (6 bases). Germline values: CDR1 LNHNV, CDR2 YYDKDF (reference sequence). This CDR3 spans 13 amino acids. Trimming pared 0 bases from V and 10 bases from J, leaving 10 bases between. As DNA, the CDR3 is TGTGCCACCAGCAGAGATGCAGGGGAGGAGCAGTTCTTC. Its translation is CATSRDAGEEQFF.

V usage is TRBV7-8 and J usage is TRBJ2-7; the D call may be TRBD1 or TRBD2 (5 bases each). This CDR3 is 14 amino acids long. Germline V lookup: CDR1 SGHVS, CDR2 FQNEAQ. The germline V and J ends were trimmed by 0 bases and 4 bases, with 10 bases remaining between them. CDR3 sequence (DNA): TGTGCCAGCAGCTTAGCGGGGGTCGGATACGAGCAGTACTTC. It codes for CASSLAGVGYEQYF.

This clone was recorded once. This rearrangement joins TRBV6-4 to TRBJ2-2; D gene ambiguous. Trimming stripped 6 bases from V and 0 bases from J, with 8 bases between. Germline CDR1 is MRHNA and CDR2 is SNTAGT. This CDR3 has 14 residues. The CDR3 DNA sequence: TGTGCCAGCAGAAGGCAGCCGAACACCGGGGAGCTGTTTTTT. Its protein product is CASRRQPNTGELFF.

The rearrangement uses TRBV18 and TRBJ1-2; the D gene is possibly TRBD1 (5 bases). The CDR3 has 14 residues. CDR1 KGHSH and CDR2 LQKENI come from the germline V gene. The V gene lost 2 bases and the J gene lost 4 bases, with 11 bases spanning the gap. CDR3 amino acids: CASSPSGDGYGYTF. The CDR3 DNA is TGTGCCAGCTCACCATCGGGGGATGGCTATGGCTACACCTTC.

In this sample, this clone turned up once. This chain uses TRBV6-6 with TRBJ1-2; a possible D gene is TRBD1 (6 bases). CDR3 length equals 14 residues. Germline CDR1 is MNHNY and CDR2 is SVGAGI (reference sequence). V lost 6 bases and J 1 base, leaving 12 bases between the germline ends. The CDR3, as DNA: TGTGCCAGCAGCCCTCGGACAGATAACTATGGCTACACCTTC. Translating it yields CASSPRTDNYGYTF.

The CDR3 sequence: CASSLNQGFGNTIYF. The CDR3 nucleotides read TGTGCCAGCAGTCTGAACCAGGGGTTTGGAAACACCATATATTTT. The J gene is TRBJ1-3, the V gene TRBV28; D perhaps matches TRBD1 (6 bases). V was pared by 5 bases and J by 3 bases, with 14 bases between. Germline V gene data show CDR1 as MDHEN and CDR2 as SYDVKM. The CDR3 length is 15 residues.

This clone was recorded a few times. The V call is TRBV19, the J call TRBJ1-1; D is unclear. Trimming removed 3 bases from V and 2 bases from J, with 7 bases in between. Looked up from germline, CDR1 is LNHDA and CDR2 is SQIVND (reference sequence). This CDR3 contains 13 residues. The CDR3 DNA reads TGTGCCAGTAGTATTAACACAAACACTGAAGCTTTCTTT. Amino acids: CASSINTNTEAFF.

The genes are TRBV5-1 and TRBJ2-2, with D perhaps TRBD2 (6 bases). Between the trimmed V and J ends, which lost 4 bases and 0 bases, there was a span of 13 bases. The CDR3 runs to 16 residues. From germline, CDR1 is SGHRS and CDR2 YFSETQ. This CDR3 is CASSPGLTANTGELFF. Written as DNA, the CDR3 is TGCGCCAGCAGCCCGGGACTGACGGCGAACACCGGGGAGCTGTTTTTT.

V and J are TRBV5-1 and TRBJ2-1; D unresolved. Germline V CDR1 and CDR2: SGHRS, YFSETQ. The CDR3 loop spans 12 amino acids. Trimming shortened V by 3 bases and J by 4 bases, and 5 bases separated the two germline ends. The CDR3 reads CASSSQYNEQFF. CDR3 DNA: TGCGCCAGCAGCTCACAGTACAATGAGCAGTTCTTC.

The genes are TRBV5-4 and TRBJ2-2; tentative D call: TRBD1 (7 bases). Germline V gene lookup returns CDR1 SGHNT and CDR2 YYREEE (reference sequence). V lost 10 bases to trimming and J lost 5 bases, with 18 bases between them. The CDR3 has 14 residues. CDR3 bases: TGTGCCGGCGGGACAGAAGGCTTAACCGGGGAGCTGTTTTTT. The encoded protein is CAGGTEGLTGELFF.

The V gene is TRBV7-2, the J gene TRBJ1-5; tentatively, D is TRBD1 (5 bases). The V end was cut by 1 base, the J end by 2 bases, with 12 bases between. The CDR3 has 16 amino acids. Germline V gene sequence: CDR1 SGHTA, CDR2 FQGNSA. The DNA for the CDR3 is TGTGCCAGCAGCTTAGGCGGGGTAGGGGGCAATCAGCCCCAGCATTTT. It specifies CASSLGGVGGNQPQHF.

The chain couples TRBV7-2 to TRBJ2-1; 11 bases fit TRBD1. This CDR3 has 14 amino acids. The ends lost 9 bases at V and 6 bases at J; junction bases unmatched: 7. CDR1 is SGHTA, CDR2 FQGNSA, per germline. DNA of the CDR3: TGTGCCAGTCACCGGGACAGGGGGGTCAATGAGCAGTTCTTC. Translation: CASHRDRGVNEQFF.

This clone has just a few counts. The chain carries TRBV28 and TRBJ2-1; 11 bases match TRBD2. Germline lookup yields CDR1 MDHEN and CDR2 SYDVKM. The CDR3 length is 18 residues. V dropped 6 bases and J dropped 6; count of bases not matched to a gene: 16. In DNA form, the CDR3 reads TGTGCCAGCAGCGTTGGGCTAGCGGGGGGAAAGTATGCCAATGAGCAGTTCTTC. Its translation: CASSVGLAGGKYANEQFF.

The chain joins TRBV15 to TRBJ1-2; D remains ambiguous. With 1 base removed from V and 4 bases from J, the gap between germline ends came to 10 bases. This CDR3 has 14 residues. Germline CDR1 reads LNHNV; CDR2 reads YYDKDF (reference sequence). DNA of the CDR3: TGTGCCACCAGCAGAGTTCGGCTCCCCTATGGCTACACCTTC. Translation gives CATSRVRLPYGYTF. The full variable domain, its missing parts supplied by reference TRBV15 and TRBJ1-2, is DAMVIQNPRYQVTQFGKPVTLSCSQTLNHNVMYWYQQKSSQAPKLLFHYYDKDFNNEADTPDNFQSRRPNTSFCFLDIRSPGLGDTAMYLCATSRVRLPYGYTFGSGTRLTVV.

The V call is TRBV6-5, the J call TRBJ1-6, with a weak D call TRBD1 (6 bases). CDR3 length equals 13 residues. V lost 11 bases, J lost 9 bases, and 17 bases lay in between. Germline CDR1 reads MNHEY; CDR2 reads SVGAGI. CDR3 sequence (DNA): TGTGCCGGCTCACAGGGCAGAGGTTCACCCCTCCACTTT. Translating it yields CAGSQGRGSPLHF.